What follows describes a single TCR beta chain. Clones were sequenced by immunoSEQ multiplex PCR, and TCRdb holds only the in-frame ones, with some missing. The sample contains 55,000 to 85,000 clones, around 87% of which appear only once. The data belong to a study of control samples from healthy donors and cancer patients. This CDR3 comprises 15 residues. Trimming pared 2 bases from V and 8 bases from J, leaving 15 bases between. Germline V gene data show CDR1 as SNHLY and CDR2 as FYNNEI. The sample consisted of PBMCs. This TCR came from a woman aged 45-60 years with head and neck cancer. V and J are TRBV2 and TRBJ1-4, with D unclear. CDR3 DNA: TGTGCCAGCAGTGAAAGCGGGGAGCCCCGGGAAAAACTGTTTTTT. Residues: CASSESGEPREKLFF.